Shown below are 4 T cell receptor beta chains from a single sample sequenced in a study of blood T cell dynamics during melanoma immunotherapy. This table comes from immunoSEQ multiplex PCR, and its TCRdb copy is limited to in-frame clones, with some not included. The sample consists of approximately 15,000 clones, 75% to 90% of them appearing once. The time point was: week 3, after first cycle of checkpoint inhibitor. The source material was blood, sampled from a patient treated with checkpoint blockade. These receptor sequences come from a human donor with melanoma.

J is TRBJ2-3 and V is TRBV6-6; 11 bases fit TRBD2. This CDR3 region has 15 residues. Germline lookup yields CDR1 MNHNY and CDR2 SVGAGI (reference sequence). V gave up 3 bases and J gave up 7 bases; unmatched junction bases: 6. The CDR3 sequence is CASSYTSGSRNTQYF. The CDR3 region has the DNA TGTGCCAGCAGTTATACTAGCGGGAGCCGGAATACGCAGTATTTT.

The chain employs TRBV23-1 and TRBJ2-7; possibly TRBD1 for D (7 bases). TRBV23-1 is identified as an open reading frame with a role that is uncertain. This CDR3 comprises 16 residues. The V gene lost 3 bases and the J gene lost 6 bases, with 21 bases spanning the gap. CDR3 DNA sequence: TGCGCCAGCAGTCAGGACCGGCAGGGGGGCGAGACCGAGCAGTACTTC. This gives the protein CASSQDRQGGETEQYF.

This clone was seen only a few times. V is TRBV9 and J is TRBJ1-1, with D hard to call. The CDR3 is 14 amino acids. V was shortened by 1 base and J by 2 bases, with 9 bases between the two germline ends. Germline CDR1 SGDLS, CDR2 YYNGEE. The CDR3 DNA follows: TGTGCCAGCAGCGTAACCCAATACAACACTGAAGCTTTCTTT. Translated, it gives CASSVTQYNTEAFF.

This chain uses TRBV9 with TRBJ1-5, with D possibly TRBD1 on 6 matching bases. The CDR3 has 15 amino acids. V lost 0 bases to trimming and J lost 3 bases, with 10 bases between them. CDR1 SGDLS and CDR2 YYNGEE come from the germline V gene. CDR3: CASSVGTADNQPQHF. CDR3 bases: TGTGCCAGCAGCGTAGGGACAGCCGACAATCAGCCCCAGCATTTT. Complete variable domain (other parts from reference TRBV9 and TRBJ1-5): DSGVTQTPKHLITATGQRVTLRCSPRSGDLSVYWYQQSLDQGLQFLIQYYNGEERAKGNILERFSAQQFPDLHSELNLSSLELGDSALYFCASSVGTADNQPQHFGDGTRLSIL.